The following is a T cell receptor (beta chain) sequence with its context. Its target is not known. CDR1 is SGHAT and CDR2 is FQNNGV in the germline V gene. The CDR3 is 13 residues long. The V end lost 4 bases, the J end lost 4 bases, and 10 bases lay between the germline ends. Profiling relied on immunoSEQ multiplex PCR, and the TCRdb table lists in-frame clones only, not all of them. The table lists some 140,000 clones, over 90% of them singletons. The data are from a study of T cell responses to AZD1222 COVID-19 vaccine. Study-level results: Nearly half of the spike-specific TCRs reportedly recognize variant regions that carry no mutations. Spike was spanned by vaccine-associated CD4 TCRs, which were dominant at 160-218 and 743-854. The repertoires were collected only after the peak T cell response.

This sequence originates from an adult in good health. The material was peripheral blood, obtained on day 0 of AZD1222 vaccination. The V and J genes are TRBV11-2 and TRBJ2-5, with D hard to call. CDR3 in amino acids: CASSSGPGETQYF. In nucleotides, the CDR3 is TGTGCCAGCAGCTCGGGCCCCGGAGAGACCCAGTACTTC. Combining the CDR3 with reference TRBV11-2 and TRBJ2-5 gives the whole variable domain EAGVAQSPRYKIIEKRQSVAFWCNPISGHATLYWYQQILGQGPKLLIQFQNNGVVDDSQLPKDRFSAERLKGVDSTLKIQPAKLEDSAVYLCASSSGPGETQYFGPGTRLLVL.